This TCR beta chain was captured in a study of blood T cell repertoires in COVID-19. Across the whole study: Some COVID-19 samples were acute and others convalescent; all came from the United States, Italy and Spain.

The CDR3 extends over 14 amino acids. Germline values: CDR1 LNHDA, CDR2 SQIVND (reference sequence). V was clipped by 1 base and J by 0 bases, with 7 bases between them. Measured with immunoSEQ multiplex PCR; TCRdb has only the in-frame clones, and not every one. The data contain a few hundred thousand clones, roughly 90% of them singletons. The material sequenced was PBMCs or T cells enriched from blood (not recorded which). This TCR came from a woman in her twenties or thirties who had recovered from COVID-19. This rearrangement joins TRBV19 to TRBJ2-7, with D unresolved. CDR3 amino acids: CASSIGGVSYEQYF. The CDR3 DNA is TGTGCCAGTAGTATAGGCGGAGTCTCCTACGAGCAGTACTTC. The full variable domain, in which reference TRBV19 and TRBJ2-7 provide the parts outside the CDR3, is DGGITQSPKYLFRKEGQNVTLSCEQNLNHDAMYWYRQDPGQGLRLIYYSQIVNDFQKGDIAEGYSVSREKKESFPLTVTSAQKNPTAFYLCASSIGGVSYEQYFGPGTRLTVT.